The entry that follows covers one T cell receptor (beta chain) sequence. The target antigen is unknown. Assay execution took place at the deep level. Some clones are missing from TCRdb's copy, which holds only in-frame ones; the method was immunoSEQ multiplex PCR. The table includes roughly 760,000 clones, roughly 70% detected once. The data were taken from a study of shared clonotypes between healthy human individuals. Study donors comprised healthy, HIV-negative adults devoid of recent acute infection or vaccination. From CD4+ cells came CD45RA+ naive and CD45RA-negative memory subsets. Points from the study as a whole: Roughly 5% of naive CD4 clonotypes were common to four donors.

Germline V gene lookup returns CDR1 ENHRY and CDR2 SYGVKD. Trimming left V 7 bases short and J 2 bases short, with 11 bases between. The length of the CDR3 is 13 residues. This sequence originates from a woman aged 25 to 39 in good health. The rearrangement joins TRBV10-3 to TRBJ2-5; TRBD1 is a possible D gene (6 bases). Sequenced sample: memory CD4+ T cells sorted from blood. As for subset: CD45RA-negative fraction. CDR3 loop: CAITPGQQETQYF. Here the CDR3 DNA reads TGTGCCATCACTCCGGGACAACAAGAGACCCAGTACTTC.